This T cell receptor (beta chain) was observed in a study of T cells in Graves' hyperthyroidism and ophthalmopathy. Study-wide context: The initial diagnosis was the point when peripheral blood was collected, ahead of any treatment.

Study-wide results and caveats: A model of 13 V-J features distinguished ophthalmopathy from stable hyperthyroidism.

Amplified TCR beta CDR3 regions came from RNA transcripts. HTBI primers were used for first-round RT-PCR of the TCR CDR3. TCRdb independently ran MiXCR on the multiplex PCR reads; one entry per CDR3 protein. This table holds fewer than 450,000 distinct CDR3 sequences, roughly 13% found once. Each 10 ml fresh peripheral blood draw supplied the PBMCs. This clonotype was seen many times. Its antigen is unidentified. The V gene's germline CDR1 is SGHDT and CDR2 YYEEEE. This CDR3 region has 15 residues. With 4 bases removed from V and 0 bases from J, the gap between germline ends came to 13 bases. The V and J genes are TRBV5-6 and TRBJ1-1, with D maybe TRBD1 (5 bases). What was sequenced was blood. The clonotype comes from a man aged 50 to 60 with Graves' ophthalmopathy. Here the CDR3 reads CASSEGGGMNTEAFF. The CDR3 nucleotides are TGTGCCAGCAGCGAGGGCGGGGGGATGAACACTGAAGCTTTCTTT.